The 7 T cell receptor beta chains below all came from one sample that was sequenced in a study of control samples from healthy donors and cancer patients. The assay was immunoSEQ multiplex PCR, and TCRdb's table has in-frame clones only and misses some. The sample has about 160,000 clones, about 94% seen once. Material for sequencing was blood. The receptors were gathered from a woman aged 40 to 55 in good health.

This clone was seen only once. V usage is TRBV19 and J usage is TRBJ1-2; 7 bases align to TRBD1. The V gene end was trimmed by 4 bases and the J gene end by 2 bases; junction bases not matched to a gene: 10. Germline V gene lookup returns CDR1 LNHDA and CDR2 SQIVND (reference sequence). The CDR3 has 16 residues. The CDR3 DNA sequence: TGTGCCAGTAGTAAATCCTGGACAGGCGGCAACTATGGCTACACCTTC. Amino acids: CASSKSWTGGNYGYTF.

The rearrangement joins TRBV7-2 to TRBJ2-1, with unresolved D. Trimming left V 1 base short and J 5 bases short, with 12 bases between. This CDR3 is built from 15 residues. Germline CDR1 reads SGHTA; CDR2 reads FQGNSA. CDR3 nucleotides: TGTGCCAGCAGCTTAGGACGGGCCCCTAACAATGAGCAGTTCTTC. This encodes CASSLGRAPNNEQFF. The variable domain in full, with the rest retrieved from reference TRBV7-2 and TRBJ2-1, is GAGVSQSPSNKVTEKGKDVELRCDPISGHTALYWYRQSLGQGLEFLIYFQGNSAPDKSGLPSDRFSAERTGGSVSTLTIQRTQQEDSAVYLCASSLGRAPNNEQFFGPGTRLTVL.

This chain links TRBV7-9 with TRBJ2-7; D ambiguous. Trimming shortened V by 4 bases and J by 6 bases, and 13 bases separated the two germline ends. CDR1 and CDR2 from the germline V gene are SEHNR and FQNEAQ (reference sequence). CDR3 size: 13 residues. The CDR3 loop reads CASSSQKEIEQYF. CDR3 coding DNA: TGTGCCAGCAGCTCGCAGAAAGAAATCGAGCAGTACTTC.

J is TRBJ1-3 and V is TRBV15; D not certain. This CDR3 is 18 amino acids long. The germline CDR1 and CDR2 sequences are LNHNV and YYDKDF (reference sequence). Trimming took off 0 bases at V and 0 bases at J, with 15 bases between the two ends. The CDR3 loop is CATSRDFGSRLSGNTIYF. The CDR3 DNA sequence: TGTGCCACCAGCAGAGATTTCGGGTCCCGACTCTCTGGAAACACCATATATTTT. The variable domain in full, completed from reference TRBV15 and TRBJ1-3, reads DAMVIQNPRYQVTQFGKPVTLSCSQTLNHNVMYWYQQKSSQAPKLLFHYYDKDFNNEADTPDNFQSRRPNTSFCFLDIRSPGLGDTAMYLCATSRDFGSRLSGNTIYFGEGSWLTVV.

The V and J genes are TRBV5-6 and TRBJ1-1; the D gene is possibly TRBD1 (6 bases). Trimming removed 0 bases from V and 5 bases from J, with 20 bases in between. The CDR3 loop spans 17 amino acids. Germline V gives CDR1 SGHDT, CDR2 YYEEEE. CDR3 nucleotide sequence: TGTGCCAGCAGCTTGGACAGGGTCACGAGTGTGAGAACTGAAGCTTTCTTT. It codes for CASSLDRVTSVRTEAFF.

This chain links TRBV27 with TRBJ1-1; 7 bases are a match to TRBD1. Germline CDR1 is MNHEY and CDR2 is SMNVEV (reference sequence). This CDR3 is built from 13 residues. V trimming: 5 bases; J trimming: 4 bases; junction bases outside the gene matches: 4. Here the CDR3 reads CASSLRTGTEAFF. Written as DNA, the CDR3 is TGTGCCAGCAGTCTCCGGACAGGCACTGAAGCTTTCTTT.

The chain combines TRBV7-9 with TRBJ1-3, with D possibly matching TRBD1 (5 bases). The CDR3 is 16 amino acids. Germline V CDR1 and CDR2: SEHNR, FQNEAQ (reference sequence). V was clipped by 5 bases and J by 0 bases, with 14 bases between them. CDR3 nucleotide sequence: TGTGCCAGCAGCCCGAGTCTGGGACTCTCTGGAAACACCATATATTTT. Protein: CASSPSLGLSGNTIYF.